Below, 7 T cell receptor beta chains from the same sample are listed, as sequenced in a study of glioma-infiltrating T cells. Amplification of TCR alpha and beta CDR3 regions from RNA used iRepertoire nested multiplex PCR. TCRdb passed the multiplex PCR reads through MiXCR, listing each CDR3 protein once. Found here are 160,000 or so distinct CDR3 sequences, roughly two fifths of them singletons; the top ten hold 4% to 6.5%. Sequencing was carried out using glioma tissue, nonneoplastic brain tissue, or PBMCs (not recorded which). These receptors were taken from a human donor with low-grade glioma or glioblastoma, undergoing nonglioma brain surgery, or in good health (not recorded which).

This clonotype was counted many times. V gene TRBV2 combines with J gene TRBJ2-7; 8 bases match TRBD1. With 8 bases clipped from V and 5 bases from J, the junction kept 5 bases outside the gene matches. The CDR3 has 12 residues. Germline V CDR1 and CDR2: SNHLY, FYNNEI. CDR3 sequence: CASRTGFDEQYF. As DNA, the CDR3 is TGTGCCAGCCGGACAGGGTTCGACGAGCAGTACTTC.

As to this clonotype: This likely comes from a read error, as the CDR3 has no conserved phenylalanine or tryptophan at its end. V is TRBV20-1 and J is TRBJ2-1; TRBD2 agrees at 9 bases. This CDR3 contains 15 residues. With 6 bases clipped from V and 4 bases from J, the junction kept 10 bases outside the gene matches. Germline CDR1 DFQATT, CDR2 SNEGSKA (reference sequence). CDR3 sequence reads: CSADVSGSVYNEQFL. CDR3 nucleotides: TGCAGTGCAGACGTTAGCGGGAGCGTATACAATGAGCAGTTCCTC.

Only a few counts were recorded for this clonotype. This rearrangement joins TRBV12-3 or TRBV12-4 to TRBJ2-3; D is unresolved. The CDR3 loop spans 16 amino acids. The ends were cut back, 6 bases at V and 0 bases at J, with 16 bases in the middle. In DNA form, the CDR3 reads TGTGCCAGCAGCCGCACGGTGGGTTTCAGCACAGATACGCAGTATTTT. Amino acid sequence: CASSRTVGFSTDTQYF.

Note on this clonotype: This sequence may be a read error, since a much larger clone differs from it by one base. This chain joins TRBV20-1 and TRBJ2-7; D is tentatively TRBD1 or TRBD2 (5 bases each). From germline, CDR1 is DFQATT and CDR2 SNEGSKA (reference sequence). CDR3 size: 13 residues. V dropped 7 bases and J dropped 2 bases, with 15 bases sitting between them. Here the CDR3 DNA reads TGCAGTGTCGCAAAGAGGGGAACCTACGAGCAGTACTTC. It yields the protein CSVAKRGTYEQYF.

This clonotype has ten or more counts. The genes are TRBV14 and TRBJ2-7, with no clear D. This CDR3 is 14 amino acids long. CDR1 and CDR2 from the germline V gene are SGHDN and FVKESK. With 1 base removed from V and 2 bases from J, the gap between germline ends came to 9 bases. The CDR3 DNA sequence: TGTGCCAGCAGCCAAGGGGTGATTCCCTACGAGCAGTACTTC. Its translation is CASSQGVIPYEQYF.

Of note for this clonotype: This may stem from a read error, because a much larger clone lies one nucleotide away. V and J are TRBV24-1 and TRBJ2-1, with 8 nucleotides matching TRBD2. The germline gives CDR1 KGHDR, CDR2 SFDVKD. The CDR3 totals 16 residues. The CDR3 protein is CATSDRGGSSYNEQSF. In DNA, the CDR3 is TGTGCCACCAGTGATCGCGGGGGGAGCTCCTACAATGAGCAGTCCTTC.

This clonotype was counted ten times or more. This chain uses TRBV6-1 with TRBJ2-1; maybe TRBD1 (5 bases). This CDR3 is built from 12 residues. CDR1 MNHNS and CDR2 SASEGT come from the germline V gene. V lost 7 bases, J lost 15 bases, and 19 bases lay in between. CDR3 loop: CASKLVGRRAFF. The CDR3, as DNA: TGTGCCAGCAAGTTGGTGGGGCGCCGAGCGTTCTTC.